The rows below give T cell receptor beta chains drawn from one sample of a study of blood T cell repertoires in COVID-19. Measured with immunoSEQ multiplex PCR; TCRdb has only the in-frame clones, and not every one. The table shows about 300,000 clones, with 85% to 90% occurring only once. The sequencing input was PBMCs or T cells enriched from blood (not recorded which). These receptors came from a man younger than 45 who had recovered from COVID-19. Each CDR3 is given with its conserved first and last residue. Rows give clone size only sometimes, using once, few, many, or a class for an expanded clone.

v_call | clone_size | cdr3_aa
TRBV6-5 | - | CASSPGVRAGELFF
TRBV7-2 | - | CASREPGQLYSNTEAFF
TRBV7-9 | - | CASSLTTGLAGINEQFF
TRBV7-8 | - | CASSLETAHTSYEQYF
TRBV28 | once | CATRIGGTDTQYF
TRBV19 | - | CASSIVFQGASNQPQHF
TRBV5-1 | - | CASSLDPGTDTGELFF
TRBV7-8 | - | CASSLVEGAGGPKYF
TRBV7-9 | - | CASSLNLMNTEAFF
TRBV21-1 | - | CASSKGRLPLGDTQYF
TRBV7-9 | - | CASSPGQGATGVETQYF
TRBV7-2 | - | CASSLGLGTGGYEQYF
TRBV30 | - | CAWAGGRYEQYF
TRBV30 | - | CAWTASRRGWTNTEAFF
TRBV28 | once | CASRLLAGGENIQYF
TRBV28 | - | CASSLEGGNSPLHF
TRBV30 | - | CAWTRDNGNTEAFF
TRBV11-2 | - | CASSSQLPSRDRAYEQYF
TRBV5-6 | - | CASSFPGLAGGTDTQYF
TRBV15 | - | CATSPEGGRTDTQYF
TRBV5-4 | - | CASETGGRTGELFF
TRBV25-1 | - | CASSLGTLGGYGYTF
TRBV6-5 | - | CASSLGEAYNSPLHF
TRBV5-4 | once | CASSLGEAPYEQYF
TRBV6-5 | - | CASSPDRVDGYTF
TRBV10-3 | - | CATGQEEPYGYTF
TRBV10-1 | - | CASSEGSGANVLTF
TRBV2 | - | CASRPGTYNEQFF
TRBV11-2 | - | CASSLGGASNEKLFF
TRBV15 | - | CATSRDLSDSYNEQFF
TRBV19 | - | CASSNLGGAGQYEQYF
TRBV3-1/TRBV3-2 | few | CASSQPGLAGRATYEQYF
TRBV5-1 | - | CASSLVPSDSAGELFF
TRBV13 | - | CASSLLAGGPLETDTQYF
TRBV4-1 | - | CASSQMTSGRGRLYEQYF
TRBV3-1/TRBV3-2 | - | CASSQGGSYNEQFF
TRBV2 | once | CASRPGTGGNYEQYF
TRBV5-4 | - | CASSWTANTEAFF
TRBV11-2 | - | CASSATPSGWGSYEQYF
TRBV7-9 | - | CASSLVPGQLNTGELFF
TRBV19 | - | CASSTFRDRGTDTQYF
TRBV6-5 | - | CASSYGGAETQYF
TRBV6-5 | - | CASSPDRGSEKLFF